Described below is a single T cell receptor beta chain sequence and its context. Its antigen remains undetermined. The CDR3 numbers 15 residues from cysteine through phenylalanine. Only the CDR3 part of the read is kept: 45 bases, read in frame from the first base. Germline trimming: 2 bases from V, 2 bases from J; junction bases outside gene matches: 5. Taken from the germline V gene, the CDR1 and CDR2 loops are SQVTM and ANQGSEA. The data originate from a study of cytomegalovirus exposure and HLA in healthy donors (dated by TCRdb to about 2017). In terms of the full investigation: In an earlier analysis of roughly 590 of the donors, approximately 260 Gb of sequence data and approximately 100 million unique TCR beta sequences from 180 million or so T cells were reported. About 330 gigabases of sequencing data and about 92 million unique TCR sequences made up an early release that covered 500 to 650 HLA-typed donors. Of the 300 to 450 genotyped donors, 65% to 90% were placed in the genetic ancestry cluster associated with self-reported Caucasian donors. The study was designed to test whether signatures of past pathogen exposure could be identified by cataloging public T cell receptors. The study profiled the T cell repertoires of fewer than 850 subjects by immunosequencing and related them to cytomegalovirus serostatus. Along with the approximately 650-subject first cohort, a separate validation cohort of 120 different subjects was used. The study combined high-throughput TCR immunosequencing, statistical association of individual TCRs with disease status, and machine learning to predict cytomegalovirus infection status. A later analysis re-examined previously published TCR beta repertoires from about 700 donors and added high-resolution HLA genotyping to investigate patterns of TCR occurrence. In the later analysis, no new phenotypic data were used to find candidate immune exposures; instead, reliance was placed on TCR beta sequences and their occurrence across donors. An earlier analysis of around 540 of the donors applied high-throughput TCR beta sequencing to assess whether each TCR beta V gene segment acted as functional or pseudogenic. Donor age, sex, ethnicity and CMV serostatus were compiled together with the repertoire data. In a later genetic analysis, genome-wide SNP genotypes for about 55% of the roughly 670 donors were used, and that subset was treated as a discovery cohort. Every discovery cohort repertoire had been produced on one sequencing platform. Class I and class II HLA loci were covered by the typing at four-digit resolution. Typing coverage differed by locus: A, B, C, DRB1 and DQB1 were typed in roughly 620-640 donors, DQA1 in 500 to 550, DPA1 in around 600, and DPB1 in 450 to 490. About five DR-DQ haplotypes were handled as single units for association and clustering, since linkage in the cohort was strong. On average, roughly 250,000 unique TCR beta nucleotide sequences were sequenced per donor among roughly 430 genotyped donors of the cohort, with roughly a sixth of those sequences being non-productive. General findings and caveats noted by the study authors: An earlier analysis of some 560 of the donors showed that most TCR beta V segments appeared in productive rearrangements either about 90% or about 30% of the time, which broadly matched IMGT annotations. A later analysis found that TCR association rates varied across HLA loci, with DRB1 alleles showing the most associated TCRs and HLA-C alleles the fewest. Correlated functional status among segregating V segments might reflect linkage disequilibrium, but an unknown experimental factor could not be ruled out. A further reported finding was that TCR beta sequences accurately predicted the HLA-A and HLA-B alleles for most subjects in the first cohort. The 87-base-pair reads could not distinguish some IMGT-functional V segments, including TRBV6-2 and TRBV6-3, so those segments were excluded. Across donors, most TCR sequences were observed very rarely, whereas some public TCRs were present in many individuals. Compared with the approximately 710-donor mean, donors in an Asian-associated ancestry cluster had fewer N-insertions in productive TCRs, according to a later genetic analysis. A later analysis reported that several top co-occurrence clusters appeared linked to parvovirus B19, influenza, CMV and Epstein-Barr virus. In a later analysis, most CMV-associated TCR beta chains were found to appear HLA-restricted, with HLA associations seemingly driven largely by CMV exposure. A later genetic analysis associated a missense DCLRE1C variant with V-gene and J-gene trimming of TCR beta chains, and an independent cohort replicated the association. In this cohort, only TCR beta chains were sequenced, and detectable features were limited by the absence of alpha or paired-chain data. The classifier was reported to diagnose cytomegalovirus status with high specificity and sensitivity in both the original and validation cohorts. Compared with equally common non-associated chains, HLA-associated TCR beta chains in a later analysis were more clonally expanded and had lower generation probabilities. Immune exposure information for the cohort was limited to CMV serostatus. Assigning TCR associations to individual alleles was difficult when HLA alleles, especially DR and DQ, strongly co-occurred. A later analysis associated about 17,000 TCR beta sequences with specific HLA alleles at a false discovery rate of 0.05. Because counts were too low, about 18 rarely observed V segments, including chromosome 9 orphons, were left out of the earlier analysis of 587 of the donors. A cluster of highly shared sequence variants was judged likely to represent a technical artifact of the sequencing pipeline. Because some donors lacked HLA typing at each locus, the association tests relied only on the typed subset. In the study, some 160 TCR beta chains were listed as associated with cytomegalovirus. In vitro tests confirmed that three of the cytomegalovirus-associated TCR beta chains recognize cytomegalovirus antigens. The authors suggested that the approach could potentially be generalized to other disease states and immunological phenotypes. Roughly uniform sequencing depth across donors was assumed in presence/absence analyses, although this assumption may not hold.

The cohort was made up of roughly 670 healthy bone marrow donors. All cohort members were sampled while nominally healthy, although unrecorded immune exposures were likely present. The donor tested CMV seronegative and was one of the 352 seronegative cohort members. A peripheral blood sample was collected from each donor, and TCR beta sequencing was performed on peripheral blood mononuclear cells. The Qiagen DNeasy Blood Extraction Kit was used to extract genomic DNA from the blood cell samples. Library method: the immunoSEQ multiplex PCR assay. The multiplex PCR relied on a mix of 60 forward primers for TCR Vbeta segments and 13 reverse primers for TCR Jbeta segments. A multiplex PCR assay on genomic DNA amplified the CDR3 region of rearranged TCR beta genes. Amplified TCR beta libraries were sequenced as 87-base-pair reads on the Illumina HiSeq System. Per the original workflow: A later analysis counted about 80 million unique TCR beta chains across the roughly 700 repertoires, and 9 million to 14 million of these chains were shared by at least two donors. Raw reads were error-corrected and collapsed into unique sequences by a nearest-neighbor algorithm in which closely related sequences were merged to remove PCR and sequencing errors. CDR3 sequences were aligned to IMGT reference sequences to assign V, D and J gene segments. For a sequence to be retained, a match of at least six nucleotides to both a V gene segment and a J gene segment was required. A rearrangement was called productive if the CDR3 had no stop codons and remained in frame with V and J, and every other rearrangement was called non-productive. CDR3 was defined by IMGT convention, running from the second conserved V-encoded cysteine to the conserved J-encoded phenylalanine. Sequences without an unambiguous match to a single V gene segment were excluded from the earlier analysis of about 600 of the donors. In an earlier analysis of 587 of the donors, V segments were called functional above 56.7% productive rearrangements and were called segregating when the between-donor standard deviation exceeded 5%. A statistical classification framework was developed to diagnose cytomegalovirus status using the catalog of TCR beta chain sequences. In a later analysis, V and J genes were assigned by comparing TCR nucleotide sequences against IMGT/GENE-DB human TR gene sequences. Using the TCRdist pipeline, a later analysis assigned CDR3 sequences along with most-parsimonious VDJ recombination scenarios. In a later analysis, every TCR beta chain was defined by the combination of its CDR3 amino acid sequence and its V-gene family, and reads without a unique V-gene family were dropped. A later analysis removed 550 to 700 highly shared, low-generation-probability nucleotide sequences to deal with suspected cross-contamination and a sequencing artifact. A later analysis calculated a clonal expansion index for each public chain from normalized within-repertoire ranks of inferred template counts. A later analysis computed generation probabilities with a VDJ recombination model fitted to out-of-frame rearrangements, and checked the results against IGoR. A later analysis scored TCR-TCR, TCR-HLA and TCR-CMV co-occurrence with hypergeometric tests, applying a repertoire-size bias correction to TCR pairs. A later analysis estimated false discovery rates by permuting HLA or CMV assignments 20 times. In a later analysis, co-occurring TCRs were grouped with DBSCAN, and TCRdist sequence similarity was added when clustering was performed within HLA-allele-positive subsets. Co-occurrence clustering excluded repertoires with fewer than 30,000 or more than 120,000 public chains, plus five with anomalous nucleotide sharing. This immuneACCESS table, as held by TCRdb, lists in-frame sequences with V and J called but not all clones. Of the missing ones, under half trace to an unresolved V gene in checked studies; the others have no known cause. V and J calls and clone size are those listed in that table; D and trimming were worked out from the DNA. The data table for this sample lists about 140,000 clones. The ten largest make up more than 0.8% of the sample.

In this chain, TRBV29-1 is recombined with TRBJ2-3; 9 nucleotides in the junction match TRBD2. The sample consisted of PBMCs. This receptor was obtained from a male donor in good health and CMV-seronegative. The CDR3 here reads CSVELAGLITDTQYF. The DNA reads as follows: TGCAGCGTTGAACTAGCGGGGCTAATCACAGATACGCAGTATTTT.